Listed here are 29 T cell receptor beta chains from one sample, sequenced in a study of T cell responses to AZD1222 COVID-19 vaccine. Repertoires were generated with immunoSEQ multiplex PCR, while TCRdb's copy carries only in-frame clones and drops some. The table includes just under 35,000 clones, approximately 86% detected once. Sequences were derived from peripheral blood, sampled on day 0 of AZD1222 vaccination. The receptors stem from an adult in good health.

The chain joins TRBV30 to TRBJ2-7; TRBD2 might be the D (6 bases). Germline V gene sequence: CDR1 GTSNPN, CDR2 SVGIG (reference sequence). V was clipped by 1 base and J by 5 bases, with 15 bases between them. The CDR3 is 14 amino acids. CDR3 residues: CAWSEGLVGNEQYF. The CDR3 DNA reads as TGTGCCTGGAGTGAGGGACTGGTGGGTAACGAGCAGTACTTC.

The rearrangement joins TRBV30 to TRBJ1-2; the D is unclear. This CDR3 region has 12 residues. The germline V and J ends were trimmed by 2 bases and 4 bases, with 8 bases remaining between them. The V gene's germline CDR1 is GTSNPN and CDR2 SVGIG (reference sequence). The CDR3 nucleotides read TGTGCCTGGAGTTTGGGTTCCTATGGCTACACCTTC. Translation gives CAWSLGSYGYTF.

J is TRBJ1-2 and V is TRBV6-2 or TRBV6-3; 9 bases match TRBD1. The V gene end was trimmed by 4 bases and the J gene end by 5 bases; junction bases not matched to a gene: 11. The V gene's germline CDR1 is MNHEY and CDR2 SVGEGT. This CDR3 region has 16 residues. The CDR3 DNA reads TGTGCCAGCAGTTCCGGGACAGGGAGCCGGGTTTATGGCTACACCTTC. It yields the protein CASSSGTGSRVYGYTF.

V is TRBV14 and J is TRBJ1-2; 10 bases are a match to TRBD1. The CDR3 contains 15 residues. V was clipped by 5 bases and J by 2 bases; unmatched bases: 5. Germline V gene lookup returns CDR1 SGHDN and CDR2 FVKESK. The CDR3 sequence is CASSDPGQGNYGYTF. CDR3 bases: TGTGCCAGCAGCGACCCGGGACAGGGGAACTATGGCTACACCTTC.

The V call is TRBV19, the J call TRBJ2-7; 12 bases fit TRBD2. CDR1 is LNHDA, CDR2 SQIVND, per germline (reference sequence). This CDR3 contains 17 residues. V shed 6 bases, J shed 1 base, and the junction held 10 bases outside the gene matches. The CDR3 region is CASRPAGTSGRSYEQYF. CDR3 nucleotides: TGTGCCAGTAGACCCGCCGGGACTAGCGGGCGATCCTACGAGCAGTACTTC.

The chain has TRBV6-2 or TRBV6-3 and TRBJ2-5; D is unresolved. Trimming removed 2 bases from V and 4 bases from J, with 5 bases in between. CDR1 and CDR2 (germline): MNHEY, SVGEGT. The CDR3 loop spans 12 amino acids. CDR3 amino acids: CASSYVGETQYF. In nucleotides, the CDR3 is TGTGCCAGCAGTTACGTTGGAGAGACCCAGTACTTC.

The chain combines TRBV30 with TRBJ1-4; D is uncertain. Per germline, CDR1 GTSNPN and CDR2 SVGIG (reference sequence). The V and J ends lost 0 bases and 15 bases respectively, with 14 bases between them. CDR3 size: 12 residues. CDR3 nucleotide sequence: TGTGCCTGGAGTGTGGTCCTGGGCCTAGTGTTTTTT. The encoded protein is CAWSVVLGLVFF.

The chain carries TRBV7-2 and TRBJ1-2; 8 positions match TRBD1. CDR3 length equals 15 residues. Losses at the gene ends were 5 bases for V and 4 bases for J; bases not matched to a gene: 9. Germline CDR1 reads SGHTA; CDR2 reads FQGNSA. The CDR3 loop is CASSLPGGAGYGYTF. CDR3 nucleotides: TGTGCCAGCAGCCTCCCAGGGGGCGCGGGCTATGGCTACACCTTC.

The rearrangement uses TRBV7-8 and TRBJ2-7; 9 positions match TRBD2. Germline assignment: CDR1 SGHVS and CDR2 FQNEAQ. The CDR3 consists of 14 residues. V was clipped by 5 bases and J by 3 bases; unmatched bases: 5. CDR3 protein: CASSAGLADYEQYF. As DNA, the CDR3 is TGTGCCAGCAGCGCGGGACTAGCCGACTACGAGCAGTACTTC.

The V and J genes are TRBV7-3 and TRBJ2-1; unclear D gene. Germline V gene sequence: CDR1 SGHTA, CDR2 FQGTGA. V dropped 5 bases and J dropped 6 bases, with 11 bases sitting between them. This CDR3 spans 13 amino acids. The CDR3 bases are TGTGCCAGCAGCGTGGGGATCGGCAATGAGCAGTTCTTC. Translating it yields CASSVGIGNEQFF. Variable domain in full (rest from reference TRBV7-3 and TRBJ2-1): GAGVSQTPSNKVTEKGKYVELRCDPISGHTALYWYRQSLGQGPEFLIYFQGTGAADDSGLPNDRFFAVRPEGSVSTLKIQRTERGDSAVYLCASSVGIGNEQFFGPGTRLTVL.

V and J are TRBV4-1 and TRBJ2-4; the D gene could be TRBD1 or TRBD2 (5 bases each). CDR3 length: 16 amino acids. V lost 1 base to trimming and J lost 7 bases, with 17 bases between them. Looked up from germline, CDR1 is MGHRA and CDR2 is YSYEKL. The CDR3 is CASSQARGLGGNIQYF. The CDR3 DNA reads as TGCGCCAGCAGCCAAGCCCGGGGCCTGGGCGGGAACATTCAGTACTTC.

The CDR3 DNA sequence: TGTGCCAGCAGTGAATCTTTGGGGAATACGCAGTATTTT. It codes for CASSESLGNTQYF. V usage is TRBV25-1 and J usage is TRBJ2-3, with D uncertain. The germline V gene has CDR1 MGHDK and CDR2 SYGVNS. This CDR3 spans 13 amino acids. Deletions cut 1 base from V and 7 bases from J, with 9 bases between.

The rearrangement uses TRBV6-2 or TRBV6-3 and TRBJ2-7; TRBD1 matches at 9 bases. The CDR3 runs 14 residues. Losses at the gene ends were 6 bases for V and 9 bases for J; bases not matched to a gene: 12. Germline V gives CDR1 MNHEY, CDR2 SVGEGT. The CDR3 sequence: CASSPTGGGTAQYF. The CDR3 nucleotides are TGTGCCAGCAGCCCGACAGGGGGGGGAACGGCGCAGTACTTC.

The rearrangement uses TRBV7-2 and TRBJ1-2, with 9 bases aligning to TRBD1. Germline loops: CDR1 SGHTA, CDR2 FQGNSA. The CDR3 covers 13 residues. J lost 12 bases, V lost 1 base, and 6 bases had no gene match. The CDR3 loop reads CASSLGGQGPNTF. In DNA form, the CDR3 reads TGTGCCAGCAGCTTAGGGGGACAGGGACCGAACACCTTC. The full variable domain, rest sourced from reference TRBV7-2 and TRBJ1-2, is GAGVSQSPSNKVTEKGKDVELRCDPISGHTALYWYRQSLGQGLEFLIYFQGNSAPDKSGLPSDRFSAERTGGSVSTLTIQRTQQEDSAVYLCASSLGGQGPNTFGSGTRLTVV.

This clone was seen a few times. Other DNA sequences in this specimen translate into the identical CDR3. The genes are TRBV28 and TRBJ1-6, with D unresolved. The V gene lost 3 bases and the J gene lost 3 bases, with 6 bases spanning the gap. Germline V lookup: CDR1 MDHEN, CDR2 SYDVKM. The CDR3 loop spans 14 amino acids. CDR3 protein: CASSLDRYNSPLHF. DNA of the CDR3: TGTGCCAGCAGTTTGGACCGCTATAATTCACCCCTCCACTTT.

The chain links TRBV3-1 (or the pseudogene TRBV3-2) to TRBJ1-6, with D possibly matching TRBD1 (6 bases). This CDR3 comprises 14 residues. Between the trimmed V and J ends, which lost 2 bases and 10 bases, there was a span of 12 bases. In germline, CDR1 is LGHDT, CDR2 YNNKEL (reference sequence). The chain's CDR3 is CASSQSRGGSPLHF. Here the CDR3 DNA reads TGTGCCAGCAGCCAATCCAGGGGCGGGTCACCCCTCCACTTT.

The chain carries TRBV9 and TRBJ1-1, with D possibly TRBD1 on 5 matching bases. Trimming shortened V by 0 bases and J by 4 bases, and 13 bases separated the two germline ends. This CDR3 has 15 amino acids. Germline-derived CDR1 and CDR2 are SGDLS and YYNGEE. The CDR3 DNA follows: TGTGCCAGCAGCGTAGTAGGGCAGGGCCTCACTGAAGCTTTCTTT. The encoded protein is CASSVVGQGLTEAFF.

This chain uses TRBV5-6 with TRBJ2-7, with D unresolved. Looked up from germline, CDR1 is SGHDT and CDR2 is YYEEEE. The CDR3 has 14 amino acids. V dropped 1 base and J dropped 6 bases, with 14 bases sitting between them. CDR3 protein: CASSLKGRSSEQYF. The CDR3 bases are TGTGCCAGCAGCTTGAAGGGCCGCTCCAGCGAGCAGTACTTC.

The CDR3 region is CASSYPGDQPQHF. The CDR3 DNA is TGTGCCAGCAGTTACCCAGGGGATCAGCCCCAGCATTTT. The chain uses TRBV6-2 or TRBV6-3 and TRBJ1-5, with a tentative D call TRBD1 (6 bases). The germline gives CDR1 MNHEY, CDR2 SVGEGT. The ends were cut back, 2 bases at V and 5 bases at J, with 7 bases in the middle. This CDR3 is 13 amino acids long.

This sequence joins TRBV7-3 and TRBJ2-7, with 9 bases identical to TRBD1. The CDR3 has 15 amino acids. V shed 2 bases, J shed 5 bases, and the junction held 7 bases outside the gene matches. Germline-derived CDR1 and CDR2 are SGHTA and FQGTGA. The CDR3 DNA is TGTGCCAGCAGCTTATCCGGGACAGGGTTTAACGAGCAGTACTTC. Translating gives CASSLSGTGFNEQYF. Full variable domain (remainder filled in from reference TRBV7-3 and TRBJ2-7): GAGVSQTPSNKVTEKGKYVELRCDPISGHTALYWYRQSLGQGPEFLIYFQGTGAADDSGLPNDRFFAVRPEGSVSTLKIQRTERGDSAVYLCASSLSGTGFNEQYFGPGTRLTVT.

The chain is built from TRBV4-1 and TRBJ2-2; 10 nucleotides align to TRBD2. Germline CDR1 is MGHRA and CDR2 is YSYEKL. The CDR3 has 17 residues. The ends lost 2 bases at V and 0 bases at J; junction bases unmatched: 3. Written as DNA, the CDR3 is TGCGCCAGCAGCCAATATACTAGCGGGGCGAACACCGGGGAGCTGTTTTTT. This sequence encodes CASSQYTSGANTGELFF.

The genes are TRBV11-2 and TRBJ2-1; no firm D call. CDR1 is SGHAT and CDR2 is FQNNGV in the germline V gene. CDR3 size: 15 residues. The V end was cut by 0 bases, the J end by 0 bases, with 6 bases between. The CDR3 DNA reads as TGTGCCAGCAGCTTAGAACTCTCCTCCTACAATGAGCAGTTCTTC. Translation: CASSLELSSYNEQFF.

This clone has a single count. The rearrangement links TRBV28 to TRBJ1-2, with 8 bases that match TRBD1. In germline, CDR1 is MDHEN, CDR2 SYDVKM. The CDR3 is 16 amino acids. Unmatched junction bases numbered 10, after V lost 3 bases and J lost 4 bases. CDR3 in amino acids: CASSFPPNTGGYGYTF. The CDR3 nucleotides read TGTGCCAGCAGTTTCCCCCCGAATACAGGGGGCTATGGCTACACCTTC.

About this clone itself: The CDR3 ends on some other residue instead of the conserved phenylalanine or tryptophan, so this is likely a read error. The DNA is omitted, as the CDR3 cannot be located on it reliably, and the CDR3 follows TCRdb's listing. V and J are TRBV5-6 and TRBJ2-7; TRBD1 is the table's D call, not checked against the DNA. The CDR3 totals 14 residues, both ends included. Germline loops: CDR1 SGHDT, CDR2 YYEEEE. The CDR3 region is CASSFGTGGFETFL.

The rearrangement uses TRBV7-8 and TRBJ1-5; 8 nucleotides line up with TRBD1. CDR1 SGHVS and CDR2 FQNEAQ come from the germline V gene. J lost 5 bases, V lost 1 base, and 4 bases had no gene match. This CDR3 comprises 15 residues. CDR3 in DNA: TGTGCCAGCAGCTTAGGGCAGGGGGCGTATCAGCCCCAGCATTTT. It specifies CASSLGQGAYQPQHF.

This clone was seen a handful of times. The chain uses TRBV28 and TRBJ1-2, with 9 bases lining up with TRBD1. Germline V lookup: CDR1 MDHEN, CDR2 SYDVKM. V shed 6 bases and J 5 bases; nucleotides not matched to a gene: 4. The CDR3 has 13 amino acids. This CDR3 is CASRMTGGYGYTF. CDR3 DNA: TGTGCCAGCAGAATGACAGGGGGGTATGGCTACACCTTC.

In this sample, this clone turned up a few times. This chain uses TRBV6-1 with TRBJ2-7, with TRBD2 identical over 11 bases. The CDR3 length is 15 residues. Germline V gene lookup returns CDR1 MNHNS and CDR2 SASEGT. Trimming removed 2 bases from V and 6 bases from J; junction bases left unmatched: 6. CDR3 amino acids: CASSESPGTSGEQYF. The CDR3 DNA sequence: TGTGCCAGCAGTGAAAGCCCCGGGACTAGCGGCGAGCAGTACTTC.

CDR3 residues: CASSQRTGSGNTIYF. The CDR3, as DNA: TGCGCCAGCAGCCAACGGACAGGCTCTGGAAACACCATATATTTT. The chain combines TRBV4-1 with TRBJ1-3, with 7 bases aligning to TRBD1. Germline loops: CDR1 MGHRA, CDR2 YSYEKL. With V trimmed by 2 bases and J by 0 bases, 1 base remained unmatched. This CDR3 is built from 15 residues.

The chain employs TRBV2 and TRBJ2-7; 9 positions match TRBD2. The germline CDR1 and CDR2 sequences are SNHLY and FYNNEI. J gave up 7 bases and V 6 bases, and 7 bases lay outside the gene matches. The CDR3 runs 13 residues. Here the CDR3 DNA reads TGTGCCAGCAGGCCGGGACTAGCCTCTGAGCAGTACTTC. It specifies CASRPGLASEQYF.